This T cell receptor (beta chain) appears in the sequencing data of a study of blood T cell repertoires in COVID-19. TCRdb's copy holds only in-frame clones and misses some; the assay was immunoSEQ multiplex PCR. There are about 63,000 clones in the sample; roughly 68% occur only once, and roughly 28% lies in the top ten. V trimming: 7 bases; J trimming: 6 bases; junction bases outside the gene matches: 12. The CDR3 totals 16 residues. Per the germline V gene, CDR1 is MDHEN and CDR2 is SYDVKM. The chain couples TRBV28 to TRBJ1-6, with TRBD1 matching 7 bases. The source material was peripheral blood. The source is a woman of 80 years or more with acute or convalescent COVID-19. The CDR3 region has the DNA TGTGCCAGCACCTTGGGCGGAGGGGGCCTTAATTCACCCCTCCACTTT. Translated, it gives CASTLGGGGLNSPLHF.